The T cell receptor (beta chain) under discussion was sequenced for a study of shared clonotypes between healthy human individuals. Produced via immunoSEQ multiplex PCR; TCRdb's table is partial and in-frame only. The sample shows fewer than 3 million clones, 85% to 95% of them seen only once. This clone was observed once. Antigen: not known. Overall study results and limits: Naive CD4 clonotype sharing across several donors was around 5.5%.

This clonotype was obtained from a man between 18 and 35 years old in good health. Some clones in this sample may be carry-over from other donors' samples. Source material: naive CD4+ T cells from PBMCs. Regarding subset: CD45RA+ positively selected.

The CDR3 here is CASSRPGTGGEQYF. The CDR3 region has the DNA TGTGCCAGCTCACGACCCGGGACAGGGGGCGAGCAGTACTTC. V is TRBV18 and J is TRBJ2-7; 11 bases are shared with TRBD1. The trim removed 4 bases at V and 6 bases at J, leaving 5 bases unmatched. Germline CDR1 reads KGHSH; CDR2 reads LQKENI. This CDR3 is built from 14 residues.